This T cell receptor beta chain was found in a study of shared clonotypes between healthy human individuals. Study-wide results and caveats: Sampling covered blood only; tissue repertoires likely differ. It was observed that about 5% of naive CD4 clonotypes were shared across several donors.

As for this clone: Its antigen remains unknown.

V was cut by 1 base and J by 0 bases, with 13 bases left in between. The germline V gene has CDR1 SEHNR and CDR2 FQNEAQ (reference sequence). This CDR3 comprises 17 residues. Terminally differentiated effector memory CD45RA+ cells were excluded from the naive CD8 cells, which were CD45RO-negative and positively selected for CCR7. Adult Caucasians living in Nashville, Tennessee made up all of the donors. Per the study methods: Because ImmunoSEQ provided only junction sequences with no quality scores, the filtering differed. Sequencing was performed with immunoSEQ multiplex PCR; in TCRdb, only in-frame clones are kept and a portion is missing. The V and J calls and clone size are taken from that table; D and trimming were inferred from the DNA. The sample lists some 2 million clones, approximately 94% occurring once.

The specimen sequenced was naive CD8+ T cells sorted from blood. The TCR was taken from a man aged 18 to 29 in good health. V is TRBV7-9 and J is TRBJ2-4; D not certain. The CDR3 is CASSLGGIGLAKNIQYF. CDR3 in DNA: TGTGCCAGCAGCTTAGGTGGGATTGGGTTAGCCAAAAACATTCAGTACTTC. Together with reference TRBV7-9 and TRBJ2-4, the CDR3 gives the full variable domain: DTGVSQNPRHKITKRGQNVTFRCDPISEHNRLYWYRQTLGQGPEFLTYFQNEAQLEKSRLLSDRFSAERPKGSFSTLEIQRTEQGDSAMYLCASSLGGIGLAKNIQYFGAGTRLSVL.